The 10 T cell receptor beta chains listed next were all sequenced from one sample in a study of T cells in Graves' hyperthyroidism and ophthalmopathy. The investigators amplified TCR beta CDR3 regions from RNA transcripts. A set of HTBI primers served as the primers for a first-round RT-PCR of the TCR CDR3. TCRdb analysed the multiplex PCR reads with MiXCR anew, one entry per CDR3 protein. The sample gives roughly 100,000 distinct CDR3 sequences, around 37% of which show up once; roughly 10% is in the top ten. Sequenced material: peripheral blood or thyroid tissue (not recorded which). These receptors all come from a woman aged 30 to 39 with Graves' hyperthyroidism.

This clonotype was detected ten times or more. This chain links TRBV28 with TRBJ1-5; D gene ambiguous. The CDR3 is made up of 15 amino acids. The germline V gene has CDR1 MDHEN and CDR2 SYDVKM. V lost 3 bases and J lost 0, with 9 bases in between. The CDR3 nucleotides are TGTGCCAGCAGTTTCCCAGGCTATAGCAATCAGCCCCAGCATTTT. Translated: CASSFPGYSNQPQHF. Filled out from reference TRBV28 and TRBJ1-5, the complete variable domain reads DVKVTQSSRYLVKRTGEKVFLECVQDMDHENMFWYRQDPGLGLRLIYFSYDVKMKEKGDIPEGYSVSREKKERFSLILESASTNQTSMYLCASSFPGYSNQPQHFGDGTRLSIL.

This clonotype was seen at least ten times. The chain recombines TRBV4-1 with TRBJ2-2, with D unclear. Trimming took off 0 bases at V and 6 bases at J, with 11 bases between the two ends. Looked up from germline, CDR1 is MGHRA and CDR2 is YSYEKL. The CDR3 extends over 15 amino acids. The CDR3 DNA reads TGCGCCAGCAGCCAAGAATCGCTGGGGTCCGGGGAGCTGTTTTTT. Translation: CASSQESLGSGELFF.

This chain joins TRBV5-1 and TRBJ2-2; tentative D call: TRBD1 (6 bases). Germline V gives CDR1 SGHRS, CDR2 YFSETQ. The V and J ends lost 4 bases and 2 bases respectively, with 15 bases between them. There are 16 residues in the CDR3. The CDR3 bases are TGCGCCAGCAGCCCGCTCCCACAGGGAAACACCGGGGAGCTGTTTTTT. Residues: CASSPLPQGNTGELFF.

V usage is TRBV10-3 and J usage is TRBJ1-1; maybe TRBD1 (5 bases). The CDR3 sequence is 13 residues long. The germline CDR1 and CDR2 sequences are ENHRY and SYGVKD. V shed 5 bases and J shed 11 bases, with 18 bases lying between them. The CDR3 sequence: CAISRGTGLGAFF. The CDR3 coding sequence is TGTGCCATCAGTCGGGGAACAGGCCTTGGGGCTTTCTTT.

This clonotype was recorded many times. The rearrangement links TRBV5-1 to TRBJ1-1; tentatively, D is TRBD1 (5 bases). Germline V gene data show CDR1 as SGHRS and CDR2 as YFSETQ. V lost 0 bases to trimming and J lost 1 base, with 10 bases between them. There are 15 residues in the CDR3. CDR3 sequence: CASSLVGARNTEAFF. The CDR3 region has the DNA TGCGCCAGCAGCTTGGTAGGGGCTCGGAACACTGAAGCTTTCTTT.

In the case of this clonotype: The junction and the germline gene differ at one end; a read error may be behind it. The V gene is TRBV7-9, the J gene TRBJ1-1; 8 nucleotides agree with TRBD1. The CDR3 consists of 16 residues. Germline V gives CDR1 SEHNR, CDR2 FQNEAQ (reference sequence). The CDR3 sequence: CASSPDRGWVNTEASF. The CDR3 DNA is TGCGCCAGCAGCCCCGACAGGGGTTGGGTGAACACTGAAGCTTCCTTT.

The gene calls are TRBV7-9 and TRBJ1-1, with D unresolved. The V gene lost 5 bases and the J gene lost 4 bases, with 14 bases spanning the gap. Germline V lookup: CDR1 SEHNR, CDR2 FQNEAQ (reference sequence). This CDR3 is built from 14 residues. The CDR3: CASSNLGAGTEAFF. The CDR3, as DNA: TGTGCCAGCAGCAACCTGGGAGCAGGCACTGAAGCTTTCTTT. Combining the CDR3 with reference TRBV7-9 and TRBJ1-1 gives the whole variable domain DTGVSQNPRHKITKRGQNVTFRCDPISEHNRLYWYRQTLGQGPEFLTYFQNEAQLEKSRLLSDRFSAERPKGSFSTLEIQRTEQGDSAMYLCASSNLGAGTEAFFGQGTRLTVV.

V is TRBV7-2 and J is TRBJ2-5; the match to TRBD1 covers 8 bases. Germline V gene sequence: CDR1 SGHTA, CDR2 FQGNSA. V lost 3 bases to trimming and J lost 3 bases; unmatched junction nucleotides: 3. This CDR3 comprises 14 residues. The CDR3 DNA sequence: TGTGCCAGCAGCTTGGACAGGGTGGAAGAGACCCAGTACTTC. Translation: CASSLDRVEETQYF. The full variable domain, in which reference TRBV7-2 and TRBJ2-5 provide the parts outside the CDR3, is GAGVSQSPSNKVTEKGKDVELRCDPISGHTALYWYRQSLGQGLEFLIYFQGNSAPDKSGLPSDRFSAERTGGSVSTLTIQRTQQEDSAVYLCASSLDRVEETQYFGPGTRLLVL.

This clonotype is medium-sized. The chain is built from TRBV5-6 and TRBJ2-5, with 7 nucleotides matching TRBD2. The CDR3 consists of 13 residues. Trimming took 0 bases from V and 5 from J; bases not matched to a gene: 1. CDR1 and CDR2 from the germline V gene are SGHDT and YYEEEE. In nucleotides, the CDR3 is TGTGCCAGCAGCTTGGGCGGGGGTGAGACCCAGTACTTC. Residues: CASSLGGGETQYF.

There are many counts of this clonotype. The V call is TRBV5-1, the J call TRBJ1-2, with D perhaps matching TRBD1 (5 bases). V lost 4 bases and J lost 6, with 25 bases in between. CDR1 and CDR2 from the germline V gene are SGHRS and YFSETQ. The CDR3 runs 17 residues. In DNA form, the CDR3 reads TGCGCCAGCAGCCAAAACCGGTTGGTCCAGGGTTATAATGGCTACACCTTC. Protein sequence: CASSQNRLVQGYNGYTF.